This is a list of T cell receptor beta chains from one sample in a study of OX40 agonist ivuxolimab in advanced cancers. Some clones are missing from TCRdb's copy, which holds only in-frame ones; the method was immunoSEQ multiplex PCR. The sample shows roughly 62,000 clones, roughly 82% of them seen only once. Sequencing was performed on CD4+ or CD8+ T cells sorted from blood, taken in a trial of the OX40 agonist ivuxolimab. Receptors originate from an adult with an advanced solid tumor such as melanoma, head and neck, liver or kidney cancer. The CDR3 runs from the conserved cysteine through the conserved F or W. The D gene is left open where the match is weak. Rows may omit the clone size; those that give it use once, few, many or a size class.

>TRBD2|NA|TRBV27|TRBJ2-2
CASSREAGGTGELFF
TGTGCCAGCAGCAGAGAGGCGGGGGGCACCGGGGAGCTGTTTTTT
>NA|NA|TRBV18|TRBJ2-4
CASSPASPLAKNIQYF
TGTGCCAGCTCACCTGCTAGTCCCTTAGCCAAAAACATTCAGTACTTC
>NA|NA|TRBV2|TRBJ1-1
CASTLGGEAFF
TGTGCCAGCACCCTAGGGGGTGAAGCTTTCTTT
>NA|NA|TRBV29-1|TRBJ1-2
CSVTDTFYGYTF
TGCAGCGTGACGGACACCTTCTATGGCTACACCTTC
>NA|few|TRBV28|TRBJ2-1
CASSSGRGAGNEQFF
TGTGCCAGCAGTTCTGGGCGTGGAGCGGGCAATGAGCAGTTCTTC
>TRBD1|NA|TRBV19|TRBJ1-2
CASSFGRQGTDYTF
TGTGCCAGTAGTTTCGGTCGACAGGGCACAGACTACACCTTC
>NA|NA|TRBV5-5|TRBJ1-2
CASSSPRGSQGWSYGYTF
TGTGCCAGCAGCTCACCCAGAGGGTCACAGGGCTGGAGCTATGGCTACACCTTC
>TRBD1|few|TRBV7-6|TRBJ1-1
CASSFGDSAAAFF
TGTGCCAGCAGCTTTGGGGACAGCGCGGCGGCTTTCTTT
>NA|NA|TRBV7-3|TRBJ2-6
CASSSDRTLANVLTF
TGTGCCAGCAGCTCCGACAGGACCTTAGCCAACGTCCTGACTTTC
>NA|NA|TRBV9|TRBJ2-5
CASTSGPDQETQYF
TGTGCCAGCACCTCGGGACCCGACCAAGAGACCCAGTACTTC
>NA|NA|TRBV7-9|TRBJ2-7
CASSLDGGYEQYF
TGTGCCAGCAGCCTCGACGGTGGGTACGAGCAGTACTTC
>NA|NA|TRBV10-3|TRBJ1-2
CAISESGGSDGYTF
TGTGCCATCAGTGAGTCGGGGGGTTCGGATGGCTACACCTTC
>TRBD1|NA|TRBV7-2|TRBJ1-2
CASSLDPGQGRGYTF
TGTGCCAGCAGCTTAGACCCGGGACAGGGACGGGGCTACACCTTC
>NA|NA|TRBV5-1|TRBJ1-3
CASSSGSPGNTIYF
TGCGCCAGCAGCTCAGGCAGCCCTGGAAACACCATATATTTT
>NA|NA|TRBV6-1|TRBJ1-5
CASTLFESNQPQHF
TGTGCCAGCACCTTATTTGAAAGCAATCAGCCCCAGCATTTT
>NA|NA|TRBV7-8|TRBJ1-2
CASSPGGETGYTF
TGTGCCAGCAGCCCGGGGGGGGAAACTGGCTACACCTTC
>TRBD1|NA|TRBV2|TRBJ2-2
CASKWDSNTGELFF
TGTGCCAGCAAATGGGACAGTAACACCGGGGAGCTGTTTTTT
>NA|NA|TRBV25-1|TRBJ1-2
CASSEVAQAHGYTF
TGTGCCAGCAGTGAAGTGGCTCAGGCTCATGGCTACACCTTC
>TRBD1|NA|TRBV27|TRBJ1-5
CASSPDRDQPQHF
TGTGCCAGCAGTCCGGACAGGGATCAGCCCCAGCATTTT
>NA|NA|TRBV6-5|TRBJ1-2
CASNLKGGGGYTF
TGTGCCAGCAATCTCAAGGGGGGAGGTGGCTACACCTTC
>TRBD2|NA|TRBV5-4|TRBJ2-7
CASSLVGGTDEQYF
TGTGCCAGCAGCTTGGTCGGGGGGACCGACGAGCAGTACTTC
>NA|NA|TRBV5-1|TRBJ1-5
CASSLGPGLDKPQHF
TGCGCCAGCAGCTTGGGTCCAGGGCTGGATAAGCCCCAGCATTTT
>NA|NA|TRBV7-2|TRBJ1-2
CASSFSIRALAIGYTF
TGTGCCAGCAGCTTCTCTATTCGGGCCCTAGCTATTGGCTACACCTTC
>TRBD1|NA|TRBV10-3|TRBJ1-2
CAIVGQGASGYTF
TGTGCCATCGTTGGACAGGGGGCGTCTGGCTACACCTTC
>TRBD1|NA|TRBV2|TRBJ1-1
CASSHRGPYLAFF
TGTGCCAGCAGTCACAGGGGTCCTTACTTAGCTTTCTTT
>NA|NA|TRBV19|TRBJ1-5
CASGELQPQHF
TGTGCCAGTGGGGAACTTCAGCCCCAGCATTTT
>TRBD1|NA|TRBV5-1|TRBJ1-1
CASSLELGQATEAFF
TGCGCCAGCAGCTTGGAGTTAGGACAGGCCACTGAAGCTTTCTTT
>TRBD2|NA|TRBV5-1|TRBJ2-1
CASSLIRAGRRDEQFF
TGCGCCAGCAGCTTGATCCGAGCGGGGCGTAGGGATGAGCAGTTCTTC
>TRBD1|NA|TRBV4-1|TRBJ1-3
CASSHDRTGTGNTIYF
TGCGCCAGCAGCCATGACCGGACAGGGACTGGAAACACCATATATTTT
>TRBD1|NA|TRBV25-1|TRBJ2-2
CASRDRGNTGELFF
TGTGCCAGCCGGGACAGGGGGAACACCGGGGAGCTGTTTTTT
>NA|NA|TRBV18|TRBJ2-7
CASSPSGFRGTYEQYF
TGTGCCAGCTCACCATCAGGCTTCCGAGGGACCTACGAGCAGTACTTC
>NA|NA|TRBV7-2|TRBJ1-3
CASSLLLGYSGNTIYF
TGTGCCAGCAGCTTACTTTTGGGATACTCTGGAAACACCATATATTTT
>NA|NA|TRBV2|TRBJ2-7
CASLRGISSYEQYF
TGTGCCAGCTTGAGAGGGATCAGCTCCTACGAGCAGTACTTC
>TRBD1|NA|TRBV2|TRBJ2-3
CASMGTGYSTDTQYF
TGTGCCAGCATGGGGACAGGGTATAGTACAGATACGCAGTATTTT
>NA|NA|TRBV2|TRBJ1-1
CASTAQGNTEAFF
TGTGCCAGTACAGCACAGGGGAACACTGAAGCTTTCTTT
>NA|NA|TRBV5-8|TRBJ1-2
CASSLEGYTF
TGTGCCAGCAGCTTGGAGGGCTACACCTTC
>NA|NA|TRBV28|TRBJ2-7
CASSLKGGPLLGEQYF
TGTGCCAGCAGTTTAAAGGGGGGACCATTACTTGGCGAGCAGTACTTC